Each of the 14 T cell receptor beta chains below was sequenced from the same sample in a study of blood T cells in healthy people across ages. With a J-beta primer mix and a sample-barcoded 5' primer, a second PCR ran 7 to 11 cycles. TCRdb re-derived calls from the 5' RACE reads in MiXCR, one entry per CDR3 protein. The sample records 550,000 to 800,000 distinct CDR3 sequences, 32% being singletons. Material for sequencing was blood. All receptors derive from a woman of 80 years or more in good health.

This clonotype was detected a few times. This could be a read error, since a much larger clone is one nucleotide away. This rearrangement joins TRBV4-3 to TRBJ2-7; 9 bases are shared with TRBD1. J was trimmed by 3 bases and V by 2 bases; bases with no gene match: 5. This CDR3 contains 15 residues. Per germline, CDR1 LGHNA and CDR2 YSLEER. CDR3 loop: CASSQTGQGDYEQYF. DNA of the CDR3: TGCGCCAGCAGCCAAACGGGACAGGGAGACTACGAGCAGTACTTC.

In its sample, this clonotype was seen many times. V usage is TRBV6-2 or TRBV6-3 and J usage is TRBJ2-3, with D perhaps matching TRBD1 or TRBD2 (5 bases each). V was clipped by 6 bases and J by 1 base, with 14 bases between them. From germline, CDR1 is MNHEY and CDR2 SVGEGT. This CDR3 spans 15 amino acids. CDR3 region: CASSPRLGGTDTQYF. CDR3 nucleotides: TGTGCCAGCAGCCCCCGATTGGGGGGCACAGATACGCAGTATTTT.

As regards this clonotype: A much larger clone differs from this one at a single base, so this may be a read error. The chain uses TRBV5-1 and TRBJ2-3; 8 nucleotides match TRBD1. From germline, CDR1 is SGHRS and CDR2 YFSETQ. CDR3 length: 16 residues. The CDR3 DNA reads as TGCGCCAGCGGCTTGGCGGGACAGGTTAGCACAGATACGCAGTATTTT. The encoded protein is CASGLAGQVSTDTQYF. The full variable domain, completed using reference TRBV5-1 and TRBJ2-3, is KAGVTQTPRYLIKTRGQQVTLSCSPISGHRSVSWYQQTPGQGLQFLFEYFSETQRNKGNFPGRFSGRQFSNSRSEMNVSTLELGDSALYLCASGLAGQVSTDTQYFGPGTRLTVL.

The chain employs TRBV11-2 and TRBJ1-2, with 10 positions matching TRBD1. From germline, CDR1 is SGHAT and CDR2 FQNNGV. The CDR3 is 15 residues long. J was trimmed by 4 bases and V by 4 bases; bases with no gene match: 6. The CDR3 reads CASSSLDRGGYGYTF. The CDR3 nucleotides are TGTGCCAGCAGCTCGTTGGACAGGGGGGGCTATGGCTACACCTTC.

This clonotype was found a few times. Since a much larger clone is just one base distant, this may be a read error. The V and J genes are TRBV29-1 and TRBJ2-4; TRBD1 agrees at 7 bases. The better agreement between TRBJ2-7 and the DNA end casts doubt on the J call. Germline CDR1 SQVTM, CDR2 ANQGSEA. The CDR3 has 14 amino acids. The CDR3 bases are TGCAGCGTTCCAATATCAGGACAGGACTACGAGCAGTACTTC. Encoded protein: CSVPISGQDYEQYF.

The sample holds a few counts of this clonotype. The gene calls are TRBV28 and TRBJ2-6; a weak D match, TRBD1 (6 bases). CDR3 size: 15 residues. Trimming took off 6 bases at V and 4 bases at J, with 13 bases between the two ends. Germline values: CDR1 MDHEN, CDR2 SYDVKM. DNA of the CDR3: TGTGCCAGCAGCGACCACAGGGCCGGGGCCAACGTCCTGACTTTC. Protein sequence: CASSDHRAGANVLTF.

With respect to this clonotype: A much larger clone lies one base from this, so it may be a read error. Here the CDR3 reads CASSSASGQPQHF. As DNA, the CDR3 is TGCGCCAGCAGCTCTGCCTCGGGTCAGCCCCAGCATTTT. This chain joins TRBV5-1 and TRBJ1-5, with no clear D. This CDR3 region has 13 residues. The germline V gene has CDR1 SGHRS and CDR2 YFSETQ. The germline V and J ends were trimmed by 3 bases and 6 bases, with 10 bases remaining between them.

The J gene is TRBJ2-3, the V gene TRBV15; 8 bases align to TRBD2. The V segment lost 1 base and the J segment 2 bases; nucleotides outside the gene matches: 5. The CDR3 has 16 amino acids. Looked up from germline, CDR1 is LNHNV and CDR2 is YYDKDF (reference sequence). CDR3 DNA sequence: TGTGCCACCAGCAGAGTACTAGCGGACCCCACAGATACGCAGTATTTT. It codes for CATSRVLADPTDTQYF. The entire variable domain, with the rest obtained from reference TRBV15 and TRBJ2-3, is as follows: DAMVIQNPRYQVTQFGKPVTLSCSQTLNHNVMYWYQQKSSQAPKLLFHYYDKDFNNEADTPDNFQSRRPNTSFCFLDIRSPGLGDTAMYLCATSRVLADPTDTQYFGPGTRLTVL.

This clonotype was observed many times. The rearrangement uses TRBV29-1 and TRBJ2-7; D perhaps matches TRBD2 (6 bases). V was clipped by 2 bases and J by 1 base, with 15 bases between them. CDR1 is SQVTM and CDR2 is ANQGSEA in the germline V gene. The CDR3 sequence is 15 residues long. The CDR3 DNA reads TGCAGCGTTGAATTTCGGGCAGGAGGGTCCTACGAGCAGTACTTC. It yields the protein CSVEFRAGGSYEQYF.

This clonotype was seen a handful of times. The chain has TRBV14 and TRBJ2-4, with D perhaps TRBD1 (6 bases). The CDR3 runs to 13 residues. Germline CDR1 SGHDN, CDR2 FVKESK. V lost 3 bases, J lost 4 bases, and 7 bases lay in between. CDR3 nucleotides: TGTGCCAGCAGCCAGAGGGGGAAAAACATTCAGTACTTC. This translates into CASSQRGKNIQYF.

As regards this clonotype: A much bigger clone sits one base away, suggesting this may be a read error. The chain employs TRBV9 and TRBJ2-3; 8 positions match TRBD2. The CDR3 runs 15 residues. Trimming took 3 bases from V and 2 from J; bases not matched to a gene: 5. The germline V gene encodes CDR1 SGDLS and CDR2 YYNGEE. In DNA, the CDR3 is TGTGCCAGCAGCGCGAGAGCGGGGGCCACAGATACGCAGTATTTT. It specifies CASSARAGATDTQYF.

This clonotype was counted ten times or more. The CDR3 region has the DNA TGTGCCAGCTCACCACCGGGACAGGCCAAGGCTCAGTACTTC. Protein sequence: CASSPPGQAKAQYF. J is TRBJ2-7 and V is TRBV18; 8 bases fit TRBD1. The CDR3 is 14 residues long. J gave up 10 bases and V 0 bases, and 8 bases lay outside the gene matches. Germline loops: CDR1 KGHSH, CDR2 LQKENI. Full variable domain (rest looked up from reference TRBV18 and TRBJ2-7): NAGVMQNPRHLVRRRGQEARLRCSPMKGHSHVYWYRQLPEEGLKFMVYLQKENIIDESGMPKERFSAEFPKEGPSILRIQQVVRGDSAAYFCASSPPGQAKAQYFGPGTRLTVT.

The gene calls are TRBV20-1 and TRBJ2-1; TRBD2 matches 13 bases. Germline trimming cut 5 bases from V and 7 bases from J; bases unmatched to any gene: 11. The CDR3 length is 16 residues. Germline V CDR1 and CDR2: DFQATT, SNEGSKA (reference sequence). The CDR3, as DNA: TGCAGTGCTCCCACTTTTTTGGGACTAGCGGGGAATGAGCAGTTCTTC. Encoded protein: CSAPTFLGLAGNEQFF.

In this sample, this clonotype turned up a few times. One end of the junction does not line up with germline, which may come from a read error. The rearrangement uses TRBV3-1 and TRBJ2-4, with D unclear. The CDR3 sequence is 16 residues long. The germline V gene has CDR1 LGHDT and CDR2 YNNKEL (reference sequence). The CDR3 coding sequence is TGTGCCAGCACCCAAGGACGACACCGAGCCAAAAACATTCAGTACTTC. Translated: CASTQGRHRAKNIQYF. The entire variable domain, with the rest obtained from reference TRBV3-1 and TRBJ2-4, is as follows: DTAVSQTPKYLVTQMGNDKSIKCEQNLGHDTMYWYKQDSKKFLKIMFSYNNKELIINETVPNRFSPKSPDKAHLNLHINSLELGDSAVYFCASTQGRHRAKNIQYFGAGTRLSVL.